The T cell receptor beta chain under discussion was sequenced for a study of T cells after yellow fever vaccination. The CDR3 covers 16 residues. V lost 5 bases, J lost 3 bases, and 12 bases stayed unmatched. The V gene's germline CDR1 is SGHTA and CDR2 FQGNSA. One entry per CDR3 protein results from TCRdb running MiXCR on the 5' RACE reads. The sample lists nearly 550,000 distinct CDR3 sequences, under 25% seen once, with roughly 13% in the top ten. The receptor's source is a young man who received the YFV17D yellow fever vaccine. This material consisted of PBMCs, taken 15 days after the yellow fever booster vaccination. The V call is TRBV7-2, the J call TRBJ2-7, with 8 bases aligning to TRBD1. The CDR3 nucleotides are TGTGCCAGCAGCATCCGACTTACAGGGGGTTTCTACGAGCAGTACTTC. Translation: CASSIRLTGGFYEQYF.